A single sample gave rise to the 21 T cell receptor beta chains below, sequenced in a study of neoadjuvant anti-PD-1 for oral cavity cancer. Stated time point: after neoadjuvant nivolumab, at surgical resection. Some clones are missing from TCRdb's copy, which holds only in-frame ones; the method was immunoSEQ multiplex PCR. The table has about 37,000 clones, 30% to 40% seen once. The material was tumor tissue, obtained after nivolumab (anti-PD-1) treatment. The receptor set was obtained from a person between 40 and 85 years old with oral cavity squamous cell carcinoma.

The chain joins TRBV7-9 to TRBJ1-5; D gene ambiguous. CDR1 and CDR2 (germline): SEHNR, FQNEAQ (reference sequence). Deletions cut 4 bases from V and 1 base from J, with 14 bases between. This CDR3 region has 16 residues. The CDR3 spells CASSSSRSGSNQPQHF. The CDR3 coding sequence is TGTGCCAGCAGCTCCTCACGCAGTGGAAGCAATCAGCCCCAGCATTTT.

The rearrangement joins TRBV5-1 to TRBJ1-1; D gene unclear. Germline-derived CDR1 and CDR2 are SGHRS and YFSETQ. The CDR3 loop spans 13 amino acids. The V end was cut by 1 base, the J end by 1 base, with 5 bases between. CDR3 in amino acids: CASSLQQNTEAFF. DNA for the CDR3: TGCGCCAGCAGCTTGCAGCAGAACACTGAAGCTTTCTTT.

The CDR3 region has the DNA TGTGCCTGGAGTTTGAGTCAGGGGTTCAGTGAGCAGTTCTTC. Residues: CAWSLSQGFSEQFF. The rearrangement links TRBV30 to TRBJ2-1, with a weak D call TRBD1 (6 bases). V was cut by 2 bases and J by 9 bases, with 17 bases left in between. From germline, CDR1 is GTSNPN and CDR2 SVGIG (reference sequence). This CDR3 is 14 amino acids long.

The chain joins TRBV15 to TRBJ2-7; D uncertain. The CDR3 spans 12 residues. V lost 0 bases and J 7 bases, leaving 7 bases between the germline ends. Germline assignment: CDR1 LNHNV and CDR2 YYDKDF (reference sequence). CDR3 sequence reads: CATSRDRGEQYF. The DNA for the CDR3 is TGTGCCACCAGCAGAGATCGTGGTGAGCAGTACTTC. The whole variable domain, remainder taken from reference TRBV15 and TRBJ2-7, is DAMVIQNPRYQVTQFGKPVTLSCSQTLNHNVMYWYQQKSSQAPKLLFHYYDKDFNNEADTPDNFQSRRPNTSFCFLDIRSPGLGDTAMYLCATSRDRGEQYFGPGTRLTVT.

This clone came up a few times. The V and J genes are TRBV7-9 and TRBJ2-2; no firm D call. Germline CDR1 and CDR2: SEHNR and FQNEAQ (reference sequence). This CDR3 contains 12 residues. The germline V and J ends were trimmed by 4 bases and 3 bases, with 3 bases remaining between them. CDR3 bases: TGTGCCAGCAGCTGGGACACCGGGGAGCTGTTTTTT. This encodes CASSWDTGELFF.

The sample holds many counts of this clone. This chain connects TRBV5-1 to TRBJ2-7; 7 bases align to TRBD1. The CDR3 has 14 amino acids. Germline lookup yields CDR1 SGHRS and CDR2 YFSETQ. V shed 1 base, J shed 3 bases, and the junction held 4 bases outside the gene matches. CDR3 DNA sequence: TGCGCCAGCAGCTTGTTGGCAGGGGGCTACGAGCAGTACTTC. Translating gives CASSLLAGGYEQYF.

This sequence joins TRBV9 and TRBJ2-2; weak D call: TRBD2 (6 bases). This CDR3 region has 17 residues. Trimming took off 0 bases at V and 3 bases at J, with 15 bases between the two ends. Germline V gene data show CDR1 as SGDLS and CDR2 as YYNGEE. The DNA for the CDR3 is TGTGCCAGCAGCGTAGCTCTGAGCGGAGGGGACACCGGGGAGCTGTTTTTT. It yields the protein CASSVALSGGDTGELFF.

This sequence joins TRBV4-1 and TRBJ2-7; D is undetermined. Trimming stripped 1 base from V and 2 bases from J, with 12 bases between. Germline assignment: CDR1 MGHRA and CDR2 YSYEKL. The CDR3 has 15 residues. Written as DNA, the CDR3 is TGCGCCAGCAGCCAAGGTAACAGCCCAACCTACGAGCAGTACTTC. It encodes CASSQGNSPTYEQYF.

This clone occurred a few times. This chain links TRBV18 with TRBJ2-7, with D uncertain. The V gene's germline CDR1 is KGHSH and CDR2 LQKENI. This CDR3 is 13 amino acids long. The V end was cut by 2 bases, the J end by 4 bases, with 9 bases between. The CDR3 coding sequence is TGTGCCAGCTCACCATTAACAGTTTACGAGCAGTACTTC. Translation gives CASSPLTVYEQYF.

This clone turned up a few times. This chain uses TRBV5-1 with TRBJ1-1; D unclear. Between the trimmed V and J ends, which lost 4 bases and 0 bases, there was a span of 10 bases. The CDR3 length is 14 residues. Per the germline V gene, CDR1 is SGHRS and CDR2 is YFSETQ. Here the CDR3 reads CASSPGSVNTEAFF. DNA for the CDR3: TGCGCCAGCAGCCCTGGCAGCGTGAACACTGAAGCTTTCTTT.

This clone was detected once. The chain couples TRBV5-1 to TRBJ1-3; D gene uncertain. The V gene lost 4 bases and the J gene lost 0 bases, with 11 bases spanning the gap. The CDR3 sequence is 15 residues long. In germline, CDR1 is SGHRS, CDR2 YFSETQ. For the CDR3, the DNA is TGCGCCAGCAGCCCTGACGGCATCTCTGGAAACACCATATATTTT. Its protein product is CASSPDGISGNTIYF.

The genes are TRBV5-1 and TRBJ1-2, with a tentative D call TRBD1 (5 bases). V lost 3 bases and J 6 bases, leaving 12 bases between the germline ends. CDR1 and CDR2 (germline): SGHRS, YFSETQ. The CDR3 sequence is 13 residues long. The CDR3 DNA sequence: TGCGCCAGCAGCTCGGAACTGGGGCATGGCTACACCTTC. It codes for CASSSELGHGYTF. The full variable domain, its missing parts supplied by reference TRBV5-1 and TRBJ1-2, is KAGVTQTPRYLIKTRGQQVTLSCSPISGHRSVSWYQQTPGQGLQFLFEYFSETQRNKGNFPGRFSGRQFSNSRSEMNVSTLELGDSALYLCASSSELGHGYTFGSGTRLTVV.

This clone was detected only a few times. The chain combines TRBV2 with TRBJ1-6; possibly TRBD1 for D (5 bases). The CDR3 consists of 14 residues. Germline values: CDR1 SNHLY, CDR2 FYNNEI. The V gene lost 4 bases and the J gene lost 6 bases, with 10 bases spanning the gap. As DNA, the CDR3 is TGTGCCAGCAGTGGAGGGACGGGTAATTCACCCCTCCACTTT. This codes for CASSGGTGNSPLHF.

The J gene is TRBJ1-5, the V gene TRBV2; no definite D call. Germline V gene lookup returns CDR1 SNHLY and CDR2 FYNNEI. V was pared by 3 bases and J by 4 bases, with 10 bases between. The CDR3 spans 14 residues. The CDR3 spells CASSDVFRNQPQHF. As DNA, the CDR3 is TGTGCCAGCAGTGATGTTTTCAGGAATCAGCCCCAGCATTTT. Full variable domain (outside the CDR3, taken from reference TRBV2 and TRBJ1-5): EPEVTQTPSHQVTQMGQEVILRCVPISNHLYFYWYRQILGQKVEFLVSFYNNEISEKSEIFDDQFSVERPDGSNFTLKIRSTKLEDSAMYFCASSDVFRNQPQHFGDGTRLSIL.

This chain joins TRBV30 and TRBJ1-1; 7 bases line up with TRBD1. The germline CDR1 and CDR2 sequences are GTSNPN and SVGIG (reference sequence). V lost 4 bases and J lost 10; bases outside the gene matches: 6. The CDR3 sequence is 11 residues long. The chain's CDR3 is CAWTRQGSAFF. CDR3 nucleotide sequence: TGTGCCTGGACCAGACAGGGTTCAGCTTTCTTT. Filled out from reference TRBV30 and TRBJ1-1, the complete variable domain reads SQTIHQWPATLVQPVGSPLSLECTVEGTSNPNLYWYRQAAGRGLQLLFYSVGIGQISSEVPQNLSASRPQDRQFILSSKKLLLSDSGFYLCAWTRQGSAFFGQGTRLTVV.

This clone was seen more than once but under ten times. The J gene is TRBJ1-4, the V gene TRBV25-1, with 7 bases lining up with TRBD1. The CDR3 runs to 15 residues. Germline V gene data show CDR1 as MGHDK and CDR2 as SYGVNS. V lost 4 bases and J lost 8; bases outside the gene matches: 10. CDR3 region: CASSVGDRETEKLFF. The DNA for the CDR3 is TGTGCCAGCAGTGTCGGAGACAGGGAAACCGAAAAACTGTTTTTT. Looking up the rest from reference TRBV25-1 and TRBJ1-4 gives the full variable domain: EADIYQTPRYLVIGTGKKITLECSQTMGHDKMYWYQQDPGMELHLIHYSYGVNSTEKGDLSSESTVSRIRTEHFPLTLESARPSHTSQYLCASSVGDRETEKLFFGSGTQLSVL.

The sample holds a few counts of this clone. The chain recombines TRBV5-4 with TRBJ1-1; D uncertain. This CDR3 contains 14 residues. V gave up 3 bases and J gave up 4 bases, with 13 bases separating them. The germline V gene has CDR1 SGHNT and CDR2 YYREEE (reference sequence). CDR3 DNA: TGTGCCAGCAGCTCCCCAGTCCTAGGCACTGAAGCTTTCTTT. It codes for CASSSPVLGTEAFF.

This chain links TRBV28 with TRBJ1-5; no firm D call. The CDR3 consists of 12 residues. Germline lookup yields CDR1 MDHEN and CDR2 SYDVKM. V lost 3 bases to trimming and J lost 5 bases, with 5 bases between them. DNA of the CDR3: TGTGCCAGCAGTTTTGTTGATCAGCCCCAGCATTTT. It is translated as CASSFVDQPQHF.

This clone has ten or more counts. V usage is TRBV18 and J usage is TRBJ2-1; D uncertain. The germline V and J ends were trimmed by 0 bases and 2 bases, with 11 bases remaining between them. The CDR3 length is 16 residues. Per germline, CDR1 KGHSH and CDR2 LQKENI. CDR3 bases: TGTGCCAGCTCACCACCTGGCAGTTGGCCCTACAATGAGCAGTTCTTC. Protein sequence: CASSPPGSWPYNEQFF.

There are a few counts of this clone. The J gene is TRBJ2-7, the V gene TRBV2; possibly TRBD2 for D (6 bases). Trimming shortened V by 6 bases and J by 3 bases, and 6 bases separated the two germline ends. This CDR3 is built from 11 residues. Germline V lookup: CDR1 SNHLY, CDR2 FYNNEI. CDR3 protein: CASRGLYEQYF. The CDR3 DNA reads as TGTGCCAGCAGGGGACTCTACGAGCAGTACTTC.

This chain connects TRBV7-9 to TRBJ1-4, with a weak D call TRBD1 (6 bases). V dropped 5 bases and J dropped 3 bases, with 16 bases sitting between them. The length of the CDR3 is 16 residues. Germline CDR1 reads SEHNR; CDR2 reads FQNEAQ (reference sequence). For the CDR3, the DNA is TGTGCCAGCAGCCCACAGGGACGGGGGGCTAATGAAAAACTGTTTTTT. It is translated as CASSPQGRGANEKLFF. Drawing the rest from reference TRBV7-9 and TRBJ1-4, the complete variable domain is DTGVSQNPRHKITKRGQNVTFRCDPISEHNRLYWYRQTLGQGPEFLTYFQNEAQLEKSRLLSDRFSAERPKGSFSTLEIQRTEQGDSAMYLCASSPQGRGANEKLFFGSGTQLSVL.